This T cell receptor beta chain was found in a study of spatial heterogeneity in lung cancer. As for the study in general: Consistent detection of more beta-chain than alpha-chain sequences was observed. The average count in raw reads for each unique TCR and UMI combination exceeded 9.5 appearances.

Each molecule of TCR cDNA was tagged with one unique molecular identifier. TCRdb ran MiXCR on the 5' RACE reads and lists one entry per CDR3 protein. This table holds over 9,500 distinct CDR3 sequences, around 15% found once. The CDR3 consists of 16 residues. Per the germline V gene, CDR1 is SGHVS and CDR2 is FQNEAQ. Unmatched junction bases numbered 15, after V lost 5 bases and J lost 5 bases. This clonotype showed up many times. Described time point: sample taken at primary tumor resection. The authors sequenced whole RNA from tumor, nontumor lung or frozen PBMC without sorting. The rearrangement uses TRBV7-8 and TRBJ2-7; 7 bases fit TRBD2. Sequenced material: PBMCs, taken at surgery. This TCR came from a male donor with early-stage non-small cell lung cancer. The CDR3 here is CASSEETRGSADEQYF. CDR3 in DNA: TGTGCCAGCAGCGAAGAGACGCGCGGGAGCGCAGACGAGCAGTACTTC.